These 7 T cell receptor beta chains originate from one sample sequenced in a study of identical twins. From the 5' RACE reads, TCRdb called clonotypes with MiXCR, one entry per CDR3 protein. This sample carries approximately 700,000 distinct CDR3 sequences, 6% to 6.5% of them seen once, and the ten largest clones take roughly 1.8%. Material for sequencing was naive T cells sorted from blood. The receptors here all came from a man between 18 and 35 years old in good health.

This clonotype was picked up a small number of times. The chain links TRBV7-9 to TRBJ1-3, with D uncertain. Per the germline V gene, CDR1 is SEHNR and CDR2 is FQNEAQ (reference sequence). This CDR3 region has 16 residues. Trimming stripped 4 bases from V and 0 bases from J, with 13 bases between. CDR3 residues: CASSSGRHSSGNTIYF. CDR3 nucleotides: TGTGCCAGCAGCTCGGGAAGGCATAGCTCTGGAAACACCATATATTTT.

This clonotype appeared many times. The chain employs TRBV5-1 and TRBJ2-2; no firm D call. This CDR3 comprises 13 residues. Germline CDR1 reads SGHRS; CDR2 reads YFSETQ. Trimming took off 6 bases at V and 2 bases at J, with 8 bases between the two ends. CDR3 nucleotide sequence: TGCGCCAGCACGGCCCTCAACACCGGGGAGCTGTTTTTT. Amino acids: CASTALNTGELFF.

This clonotype was recorded at least ten times. The V and J genes are TRBV7-9 and TRBJ2-2, with D unclear. The CDR3 is 15 residues long. The V end lost 3 bases, the J end lost 0 bases, and 8 bases lay between the germline ends. CDR1 is SEHNR, CDR2 FQNEAQ, per germline (reference sequence). CDR3 amino acids: CASSLAATNTGELFF. CDR3 sequence (DNA): TGTGCCAGCAGCTTGGCGGCTACGAACACCGGGGAGCTGTTTTTT.

This clonotype was observed at least ten times. The rearrangement joins TRBV12-3 or TRBV12-4 to TRBJ2-5; TRBD2 aligns across 7 bases. V lost 3 bases and J lost 5; bases outside the gene matches: 6. The CDR3 contains 14 residues. The DNA of the CDR3 is TGTGCCAGCAGTTTGGGTATAGCGGGCGAGACCCAGTACTTC. Its translation is CASSLGIAGETQYF.

The sample holds many counts of this clonotype. This rearrangement joins TRBV12-3 or TRBV12-4 to TRBJ2-3, with D perhaps TRBD2 (5 bases). This CDR3 comprises 13 residues. V was trimmed by 6 bases and J by 2 bases, leaving 9 bases between them. CDR3 DNA: TGTGCCAGCAGGAGCGGCAACACAGATACGCAGTATTTT. Amino acids: CASRSGNTDTQYF.

This clonotype was recorded at least ten times. The V call is TRBV25-1, the J call TRBJ1-1, with D possibly matching TRBD1 (6 bases). The CDR3 runs 13 residues. Germline CDR1 MGHDK, CDR2 SYGVNS. V dropped 7 bases and J dropped 5 bases, with 14 bases sitting between them. The CDR3 nucleotides are TGTGCCAGCACTACCACAGGGTTTACTGAAGCTTTCTTT. It translates to CASTTTGFTEAFF.

V gene TRBV7-6 combines with J gene TRBJ2-7; D is tentatively TRBD1 or TRBD2 (6 bases each). Germline loops: CDR1 SGHVS, CDR2 FNYEAQ. There are 16 residues in the CDR3. Trimming removed 6 bases at V and 0 bases at J, with 18 bases between. CDR3 sequence (DNA): TGTGCCAGCAGACCGCGGGTAGCGGACAGCTCCTACGAGCAGTACGTC. This gives the protein CASRPRVADSSYEQYV.